These 25 T cell receptor beta chains originate from one sample sequenced in a study of blood T cell repertoires in COVID-19. Sequencing used immunoSEQ multiplex PCR; TCRdb keeps in-frame clones, though not all of them. The sample gives approximately 200,000 clones, just over 85% of which show up once; 4.4% is in the top ten. The sequencing input was peripheral blood. Source of these receptors: a man between 45 and 60 years old with acute or convalescent COVID-19.

This chain connects TRBV5-1 to TRBJ1-2; 9 positions agree with TRBD1. Germline CDR1 SGHRS, CDR2 YFSETQ. The CDR3 is 14 residues long. The V segment lost 4 bases and the J segment 8 bases; nucleotides outside the gene matches: 9. The CDR3 coding sequence is TGCGCCAGCAGCCTACCGGGACAGGGTCAAGGCTACACCTTC. Its protein is CASSLPGQGQGYTF. Variable domain in full (rest from reference TRBV5-1 and TRBJ1-2): KAGVTQTPRYLIKTRGQQVTLSCSPISGHRSVSWYQQTPGQGLQFLFEYFSETQRNKGNFPGRFSGRQFSNSRSEMNVSTLELGDSALYLCASSLPGQGQGYTFGSGTRLTVV.

V is TRBV6-5 and J is TRBJ1-3; the match to TRBD1 covers 7 bases. Germline V lookup: CDR1 MNHEY, CDR2 SVGAGI. CDR3 length: 15 amino acids. Unmatched junction bases numbered 8, after V lost 7 bases and J lost 2 bases. Written as DNA, the CDR3 is TGTGCCAGCAAACTCCAGGGGGGCCCTGGAAACACCATATATTTT. This translates into CASKLQGGPGNTIYF.

V gene TRBV6-5 combines with J gene TRBJ1-2; 9 bases map to TRBD1. CDR3 length: 15 amino acids. The ends lost 2 bases at V and 4 bases at J; junction bases unmatched: 5. Germline CDR1 reads MNHEY; CDR2 reads SVGAGI. DNA for the CDR3: TGTGCCAGCAGTTACCGGGACAGGGCGGGCTATGGCTACACCTTC. This codes for CASSYRDRAGYGYTF.

The chain recombines TRBV5-5 with TRBJ2-5; TRBD1 might be the D (6 bases). V was cut by 0 bases and J by 5 bases, with 11 bases left in between. Germline CDR1 SGHKS, CDR2 YYEKEE (reference sequence). The CDR3 is made up of 14 amino acids. The chain's CDR3 is CASSLDRDRETQYF. In DNA, the CDR3 is TGTGCCAGCAGCTTGGACAGGGACCGGGAGACCCAGTACTTC.

This chain links TRBV7-6 with TRBJ1-4; D is possibly TRBD1 (5 bases). The V and J ends lost 1 base and 7 bases respectively, with 16 bases between them. The germline CDR1 and CDR2 sequences are SGHVS and FNYEAQ. The CDR3 runs 16 residues. This CDR3 reads CASSLVGGLPIEKLFF. CDR3 coding DNA: TGTGCCAGCAGCTTAGTCGGGGGTCTGCCGATTGAAAAACTGTTTTTT.

The V and J genes are TRBV10-3 and TRBJ2-5; 7 bases are a match to TRBD2. This CDR3 spans 12 amino acids. Germline values: CDR1 ENHRY, CDR2 SYGVKD. The V segment lost 8 bases and the J segment 3 bases; nucleotides outside the gene matches: 3. The CDR3 region has the DNA TGTGCCATCGGGACTAATGAAGAGACCCAGTACTTC. Residues: CAIGTNEETQYF.

The rearrangement joins TRBV15 to TRBJ1-5, with TRBD1 matching 8 bases. This CDR3 spans 17 amino acids. CDR1 LNHNV and CDR2 YYDKDF come from the germline V gene (reference sequence). J was trimmed by 2 bases and V by 4 bases; bases with no gene match: 10. CDR3 amino acids: CATSTDRGRGGNQPQHF. As DNA, the CDR3 is TGTGCCACCAGCACAGACAGGGGCCGGGGGGGCAATCAGCCCCAGCATTTT.

This sequence joins TRBV11-3 and TRBJ2-2; D is unresolved. Germline values: CDR1 SGHNT, CDR2 YENEEA. This CDR3 comprises 15 residues. Trimming removed 1 base from V and 4 bases from J, with 10 bases in between. CDR3 region: CASSLAASTTGELFF. The CDR3 DNA reads as TGTGCCAGCAGCTTAGCCGCTAGTACCACCGGGGAGCTGTTTTTT.

The chain couples TRBV3-1 (or the pseudogene TRBV3-2) to TRBJ1-6, with TRBD1 identical over 7 bases. The CDR3 totals 17 residues. The V gene end was trimmed by 1 base and the J gene end by 10 bases; junction bases not matched to a gene: 13. CDR1 and CDR2 (germline): LGHDT, YNNKEL (reference sequence). CDR3 in amino acids: CASSQGWGKGGASPLHF. The CDR3 region has the DNA TGTGCCAGCAGCCAAGGATGGGGGAAAGGGGGCGCGTCACCCCTCCACTTT.

This clone was found once. J is TRBJ2-5 and V is TRBV5-1; D is possibly TRBD1 (5 bases). This CDR3 comprises 14 residues. V lost 2 bases, J lost 5 bases, and 13 bases lay in between. CDR1 SGHRS and CDR2 YFSETQ come from the germline V gene. CDR3 sequence: CASSLGQGSETQYF. DNA for the CDR3: TGCGCCAGCAGCTTAGGACAAGGGTCGGAGACCCAGTACTTC.

The sample holds one count of this clone. J is TRBJ1-5 and V is TRBV10-3, with D perhaps matching TRBD1 (5 bases). This CDR3 comprises 15 residues. Germline loops: CDR1 ENHRY, CDR2 SYGVKD. V dropped 2 bases and J dropped 6 bases, with 14 bases sitting between them. CDR3 amino acids: CAISERAGLGQPQHF. The DNA for the CDR3 is TGTGCCATCAGTGAGAGGGCAGGGTTAGGTCAGCCCCAGCATTTT.

This clone has only one observation. The chain combines TRBV18 with TRBJ1-4, with 9 bases that match TRBD1. The CDR3 is 18 amino acids. The germline gives CDR1 KGHSH, CDR2 LQKENI. J gave up 0 bases and V 6 bases, and 11 bases lay outside the gene matches. The CDR3 coding sequence is TGTGCCAGCTCTCTCACAGGGGGCGGAATCCCAACTAATGAAAAACTGTTTTTT. Its protein is CASSLTGGGIPTNEKLFF.

This clone was observed a single time. The chain recombines TRBV19 with TRBJ1-3; weak D call: TRBD1 (6 bases). The CDR3 totals 16 residues. The V end lost 5 bases, the J end lost 0 bases, and 14 bases lay between the germline ends. The germline V gene encodes CDR1 LNHDA and CDR2 SQIVND (reference sequence). The DNA for the CDR3 is TGTGCCAGTAGTGAAGACAGGTTCCTCTCTGGAAACACCATATATTTT. It codes for CASSEDRFLSGNTIYF.

The chain uses TRBV18 and TRBJ1-2, with D hard to call. Trimming shortened V by 5 bases and J by 3 bases, and 7 bases separated the two germline ends. The CDR3 has 12 amino acids. In germline, CDR1 is KGHSH, CDR2 LQKENI. The DNA of the CDR3 is TGTGCCAGCTCAACAGAGCACTATGGCTACACCTTC. Translating gives CASSTEHYGYTF. The full variable domain, its missing parts supplied by reference TRBV18 and TRBJ1-2, is NAGVMQNPRHLVRRRGQEARLRCSPMKGHSHVYWYRQLPEEGLKFMVYLQKENIIDESGMPKERFSAEFPKEGPSILRIQQVVRGDSAAYFCASSTEHYGYTFGSGTRLTVV.

The sample holds one count of this clone. V usage is TRBV5-1 and J usage is TRBJ2-7; 9 nucleotides align to TRBD1. This CDR3 comprises 15 residues. The V and J ends lost 5 bases and 2 bases, in that order; junction bases with no gene match: 8. In germline, CDR1 is SGHRS, CDR2 YFSETQ. The CDR3 here is CASSVAGTGTYEQYF. CDR3 sequence (DNA): TGCGCCAGCAGTGTGGCGGGGACAGGGACCTACGAGCAGTACTTC.

This chain uses TRBV4-1 with TRBJ2-1, with a weak D call TRBD1 (5 bases). The length of the CDR3 is 13 residues. CDR1 is MGHRA, CDR2 YSYEKL, per germline. V shed 1 base and J shed 5 bases, with 6 bases lying between them. CDR3: CASSQAGNNEQFF. CDR3 nucleotide sequence: TGCGCCAGCAGCCAAGCAGGGAACAATGAGCAGTTCTTC.

V gene TRBV28 combines with J gene TRBJ1-3; the D gene is possibly TRBD1 (5 bases). Trimming took 10 bases from V and 5 from J, leaving 12 bases between them. CDR1 and CDR2 from the germline V gene are MDHEN and SYDVKM. The CDR3 runs to 12 residues. CDR3 region: CAIQGGRNTIYF. CDR3 nucleotide sequence: TGTGCCATCCAGGGAGGAAGAAACACCATATATTTT.

This chain joins TRBV6-5 and TRBJ2-4, with 9 bases lining up with TRBD1. V lost 2 bases, J lost 12 bases, and 11 bases stayed unmatched. The CDR3 has 15 amino acids. CDR1 and CDR2 from the germline V gene are MNHEY and SVGAGI. CDR3 loop: CASSYRGQGPLTQYF. The CDR3 DNA is TGTGCCAGCAGTTACCGGGGACAGGGCCCACTGACTCAGTACTTC.

This chain joins TRBV18 and TRBJ1-1; D unclear. Germline loops: CDR1 KGHSH, CDR2 LQKENI. CDR3 length: 15 amino acids. Trimming stripped 3 bases from V and 0 bases from J, with 11 bases between. The CDR3 region is CASSPGPSVNTEAFF. In nucleotides, the CDR3 is TGTGCCAGCTCACCTGGGCCGTCCGTGAACACTGAAGCTTTCTTT.

This clone was recorded a few times. This chain uses TRBV6-5 with TRBJ1-1, with 12 bases lining up with TRBD1. The junction had 6 bases not matched to a gene; V was cut back by 4 bases and J by 6 bases. The germline gives CDR1 MNHEY, CDR2 SVGAGI. There are 15 residues in the CDR3. This chain's CDR3 is CASSFSGQGAAEAFF. The CDR3 DNA sequence: TGTGCCAGCAGTTTTTCGGGACAGGGGGCTGCTGAAGCTTTCTTT.

The chain uses TRBV5-1 and TRBJ1-1; D ambiguous. The V end was cut by 6 bases, the J end by 5 bases, with 8 bases between. The CDR3 is made up of 11 amino acids. Germline-derived CDR1 and CDR2 are SGHRS and YFSETQ. CDR3 nucleotides: TGCGCCAGCACGTCCCAGACTGAAGCTTTCTTT. Protein product: CASTSQTEAFF.

This clone was recorded once. This chain links TRBV7-9 with TRBJ2-5; possibly TRBD1 for D (7 bases). The CDR3 contains 14 residues. Trimming stripped 2 bases from V and 5 bases from J, with 12 bases between. CDR1 is SEHNR, CDR2 FQNEAQ, per germline (reference sequence). CDR3 DNA sequence: TGTGCCAGCAGCTTAACAGGGGCGGGGGAGACCCAGTACTTC. Translated, it gives CASSLTGAGETQYF. The full variable domain, its missing parts supplied by reference TRBV7-9 and TRBJ2-5, is DTGVSQNPRHKITKRGQNVTFRCDPISEHNRLYWYRQTLGQGPEFLTYFQNEAQLEKSRLLSDRFSAERPKGSFSTLEIQRTEQGDSAMYLCASSLTGAGETQYFGPGTRLLVL.

The chain couples TRBV18 to TRBJ1-1; D is possibly TRBD1 (6 bases). The CDR3 length is 15 residues. The V end was cut by 3 bases, the J end by 4 bases, with 15 bases between. CDR1 and CDR2 (germline): KGHSH, LQKENI. The CDR3 loop reads CASSPVGGGPTEAFF. CDR3 nucleotides: TGTGCCAGCTCACCTGTGGGTGGGGGCCCCACTGAAGCTTTCTTT.

The chain combines TRBV18 with TRBJ2-2; TRBD2 is a possible D gene (5 bases). V was pared by 3 bases and J by 6 bases, with 8 bases between. Germline loops: CDR1 KGHSH, CDR2 LQKENI. The CDR3 covers 13 residues. CDR3 nucleotide sequence: TGTGCCAGCTCACCGAACGGGGCCGGGGAGCTGTTTTTT. As protein: CASSPNGAGELFF.

The V gene is TRBV7-3, the J gene TRBJ2-2; D possibly corresponds to TRBD1 (6 bases). CDR3 size: 19 residues. V lost 5 bases, J lost 0 bases, and 22 bases lay in between. The germline CDR1 and CDR2 sequences are SGHTA and FQGTGA. The DNA of the CDR3 is TGTGCCAGCAGCCTAAGGAGGACAGCATCTAGCTCGAACACCGGGGAGCTGTTTTTT. This translates into CASSLRRTASSSNTGELFF.